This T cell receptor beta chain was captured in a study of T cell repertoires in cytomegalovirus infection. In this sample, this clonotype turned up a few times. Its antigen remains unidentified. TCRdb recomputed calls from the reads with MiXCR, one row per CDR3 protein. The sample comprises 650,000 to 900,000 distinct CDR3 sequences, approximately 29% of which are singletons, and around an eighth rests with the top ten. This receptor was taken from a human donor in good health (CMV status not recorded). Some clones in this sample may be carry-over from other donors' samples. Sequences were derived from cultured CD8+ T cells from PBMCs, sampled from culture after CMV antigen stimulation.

The CDR3 bases are TGTGCCAGCAGTGAGAACTTCGGGACAGGGGGCCATGGCTACACCTTC. Amino acids: CASSENFGTGGHGYTF. The chain combines TRBV25-1 with TRBJ1-2; TRBD1 agrees at 12 bases. Trimming cost V 3 bases and J 6 bases; bases outside gene matches: 8. The CDR3 runs 16 residues. Germline CDR1 and CDR2: MGHDK and SYGVNS.